This entry describes one TCR beta chain. The data originate from a study of cytomegalovirus exposure and HLA in healthy donors. With 60 Vbeta and 13 Jbeta primers, the PCR was carried out. Generated by immunoSEQ multiplex PCR, the TCRdb table keeps only in-frame clones and is missing some. The sample yields 150,000 or so clones, 80% seen once. Each donor's status was that of a healthy bone marrow donor. V was cut by 3 bases and J by 5 bases, with 19 bases left in between. This CDR3 contains 16 residues. In germline, CDR1 is SGHAT, CDR2 FQNNGV. Sequencing was done on a sample of PBMCs. This sequence originates from a man aged 25 to 45 in good health and CMV-seropositive. The rearrangement links TRBV11-2 to TRBJ1-1; D is ambiguous. CDR3 sequence: CASSFFGRTVETEAFF. The CDR3 DNA sequence: TGTGCCAGCAGCTTCTTTGGGAGGACGGTAGAGACTGAAGCTTTCTTT.